These 10 T cell receptor beta chains came from one sample sequenced in a study of T cells in Graves' hyperthyroidism and ophthalmopathy. Amplified TCR beta CDR3 regions derived from RNA transcripts. The TCR CDR3 was amplified in a first-round RT-PCR using the HTBI primer set. TCRdb recomputed calls from the multiplex PCR reads with MiXCR, one row per CDR3 protein. The sample contains some 490,000 distinct CDR3 sequences, roughly 15% of which appear only once. The specimen was blood. These receptors all come from a young woman with Graves' ophthalmopathy.

At least ten counts were recorded for this clonotype. This sequence joins TRBV28 and TRBJ2-7; D might be TRBD1 (5 bases). Germline V gene lookup returns CDR1 MDHEN and CDR2 SYDVKM. The CDR3 has 16 amino acids. Trimming took off 3 bases at V and 1 base at J, with 16 bases between the two ends. CDR3 bases: TGTGCCAGCAGTTTCGACCCTCTAGGGGCGTCCTACGAGCAGTACTTC. As protein: CASSFDPLGASYEQYF.

This clonotype was counted between two and nine times. The CDR3 nucleotides read TGTGCCAGCAGTGTAGCGGGCGGCTCCTACAATGAGCAGTTCTTC. Translated: CASSVAGGSYNEQFF. This sequence joins TRBV6-1 and TRBJ2-1, with 7 bases lining up with TRBD2. CDR3 size: 15 residues. Germline CDR1 and CDR2: MNHNS and SASEGT. The J segment lost 0 bases and the V segment lost 4 bases, leaving 3 bases of the junction unmatched.

The chain couples TRBV7-8 to TRBJ2-7; 9 bases are shared with TRBD2. The CDR3 runs 22 residues. The germline V gene encodes CDR1 SGHVS and CDR2 FQNEAQ. Trimming at V came to 0 bases and at J to 3 bases, leaving 24 bases not matched to a gene. This chain's CDR3 is CASSLARGGQLGSRGSIYEQYF. CDR3 DNA sequence: TGTGCCAGCAGCTTAGCGCGGGGGGGGCAGTTGGGTTCCCGCGGGTCCATCTACGAGCAGTACTTC.

This clonotype was seen ten or more times. The chain recombines TRBV12-3 or TRBV12-4 with TRBJ1-2; D possibly corresponds to TRBD1 (5 bases). The CDR3 length is 11 residues. The ends were cut back, 5 bases at V and 7 bases at J, with 8 bases in the middle. CDR3 region: CASSQGLGYTF. In DNA form, the CDR3 reads TGTGCCAGCAGTCAGGGTCTTGGCTACACCTTC.

V gene TRBV18 combines with J gene TRBJ1-2; D is ambiguous. The CDR3 runs 12 residues. Germline V gene data show CDR1 as KGHSH and CDR2 as LQKENI. The germline V and J ends were trimmed by 3 bases and 8 bases, with 10 bases remaining between them. The CDR3 reads CASSPNSGGYTF. The DNA for the CDR3 is TGTGCCAGCTCACCCAACAGCGGCGGCTACACCTTC. The full variable domain, its missing parts supplied by reference TRBV18 and TRBJ1-2, is NAGVMQNPRHLVRRRGQEARLRCSPMKGHSHVYWYRQLPEEGLKFMVYLQKENIIDESGMPKERFSAEFPKEGPSILRIQQVVRGDSAAYFCASSPNSGGYTFGSGTRLTVV.

This chain uses TRBV7-9 with TRBJ1-1; D remains ambiguous. The ends were cut back, 6 bases at V and 8 bases at J, with 13 bases in the middle. Germline V gene sequence: CDR1 SEHNR, CDR2 FQNEAQ (reference sequence). The CDR3 sequence is 12 residues long. The CDR3 reads CASSFYEAEAFF. The CDR3 DNA reads as TGTGCCAGCAGTTTCTACGAGGCCGAAGCTTTCTTT.

This clonotype was recorded many times. This rearrangement joins TRBV6-1 to TRBJ2-1, with 7 bases lining up with TRBD2. The CDR3 has 14 residues. V shed 7 bases, J shed 9 bases, and the junction held 12 bases outside the gene matches. CDR1 is MNHNS, CDR2 SASEGT, per germline. CDR3 bases: TGTGCCAGCATGAAAAGGCGGGAGAAGGGTGAGCAGTTCTTC. Translating gives CASMKRREKGEQFF.

In DNA, the CDR3 is TGCAGTGCCCACTTACATAACACCGGGGAGCTGTTTTTT. It encodes CSAHLHNTGELFF. This sequence joins TRBV20-1 and TRBJ2-2; D unclear. This CDR3 spans 13 amino acids. Trimming shortened V by 6 bases and J by 2 bases, and 10 bases separated the two germline ends. Germline V gene data show CDR1 as DFQATT and CDR2 as SNEGSKA (reference sequence).

This clonotype was found many times. The V gene is TRBV20-1, the J gene TRBJ1-6; no definite D call. Trimming stripped 1 base from V and 8 bases from J, with 15 bases between. CDR3 size: 15 residues. Germline assignment: CDR1 DFQATT and CDR2 SNEGSKA (reference sequence). CDR3 bases: TGCAGTGCTAGAGCCCCACCCCTGGTGGATTCACCCCTCCACTTT. This translates into CSARAPPLVDSPLHF.

This clonotype appeared many times. The chain is built from TRBV18 and TRBJ2-7; 11 bases map to TRBD2. Germline CDR1 KGHSH, CDR2 LQKENI. The J segment lost 3 bases and the V segment lost 2 bases, leaving 0 bases of the junction unmatched. The CDR3 runs to 14 residues. CDR3 coding DNA: TGTGCCAGCTCACCAGGGACTAGCGGCTACGAGCAGTACTTC. It is translated as CASSPGTSGYEQYF.